This is a list of T cell receptor beta chains from one sample in a study of control samples from healthy donors and cancer patients. Measured with immunoSEQ multiplex PCR; TCRdb has only the in-frame clones, and not every one. Of about 140,000 clones listed, 80% to 95% were seen once; the top ten hold about 11%. The sample comprised blood. These receptors were obtained from a young man in good health. Both conserved end residues are part of each CDR3. The order of the fields is clone size, D gene, J gene, V gene, CDR3 DNA, CDR3 protein. The D gene is left open where the match is weak. Clone size is not always given. Where it is, it says once, few, many or a class for expanded clones.

abundance: once; d_gene: TRBD1; j_gene: TRBJ1-5; v_gene: TRBV28; CDR3nt: TGTGCCAGCAGTACACAAAGGACAGGACCGGGTCAGCCCCAGCATTTT; CDR3aa: CASSTQRTGPGQPQHF
abundance: few; d_gene: NA; j_gene: TRBJ2-7; v_gene: TRBV7-8; CDR3nt: TGTGCCAGCAGCTTAGTAGGTGGGGTCGACGAGCAGTACTTC; CDR3aa: CASSLVGGVDEQYF
abundance: NA; d_gene: NA; j_gene: TRBJ2-7; v_gene: TRBV9; CDR3nt: TGTGCCAGCAGCGTAGGTGCGGGGAGCTCCTACGAGCAGTACTTC; CDR3aa: CASSVGAGSSYEQYF
abundance: NA; d_gene: NA; j_gene: TRBJ1-1; v_gene: TRBV30; CDR3nt: TGTGCCTGGAGGCTAACGGGCGCTGAAGCTTTCTTT; CDR3aa: CAWRLTGAEAFF
abundance: NA; d_gene: NA; j_gene: TRBJ2-7; v_gene: TRBV3-1/TRBV3-2; CDR3nt: TGTGCCAGCAGCCAAGATATTACGCGGGGCGAGCAGTACTTC; CDR3aa: CASSQDITRGEQYF
abundance: NA; d_gene: NA; j_gene: TRBJ2-3; v_gene: TRBV7-3; CDR3nt: TGTGCCAGCAGCTTAACAGGGGGTAGAGATACGCAGTATTTT; CDR3aa: CASSLTGGRDTQYF
abundance: once; d_gene: NA; j_gene: TRBJ2-2; v_gene: TRBV5-1; CDR3nt: TGCGCCAGCAGCTTGGGACAGCACACCGGGGAGCTGTTTTTT; CDR3aa: CASSLGQHTGELFF
abundance: few; d_gene: NA; j_gene: TRBJ1-1; v_gene: TRBV19; CDR3nt: TGTGCCAGTAGTATGATAAGAGGGAACACTGAAGCTTTCTTT; CDR3aa: CASSMIRGNTEAFF
abundance: NA; d_gene: NA; j_gene: TRBJ1-4; v_gene: TRBV14; CDR3nt: TGTGCCAGCAGCCAAGGAGTTCTAGGCGAAAAACTGTTTTTT; CDR3aa: CASSQGVLGEKLFF
abundance: NA; d_gene: TRBD2; j_gene: TRBJ2-1; v_gene: TRBV27; CDR3nt: TGTGCCAGCACCAATGGGGCGGGAGGGAGATACAATGAGCAGTTCTTC; CDR3aa: CASTNGAGGRYNEQFF
abundance: once; d_gene: NA; j_gene: TRBJ1-1; v_gene: TRBV7-3; CDR3nt: TGTGCCAGCAGCTTAGGTCAGAACCGGAACACTGAAGCTTTCTTT; CDR3aa: CASSLGQNRNTEAFF
abundance: NA; d_gene: NA; j_gene: TRBJ2-2; v_gene: TRBV4-2; CDR3nt: TGTGCCAGCAGCCAAGGAGTCACCGGGGAGCTGTTTTTT; CDR3aa: CASSQGVTGELFF
abundance: NA; d_gene: NA; j_gene: TRBJ2-7; v_gene: TRBV9; CDR3nt: TGTGCCAGCAGCGTAGGTGGGTGGAATGAGCAGTACTTC; CDR3aa: CASSVGGWNEQYF
abundance: NA; d_gene: NA; j_gene: TRBJ2-1; v_gene: TRBV9; CDR3nt: TGTGCCGGCAGCGATTACGAATACAATGAGCAGTTCTTC; CDR3aa: CAGSDYEYNEQFF
abundance: NA; d_gene: NA; j_gene: TRBJ1-3; v_gene: TRBV7-9; CDR3nt: TGTGCCAGCAGTCCCGTACAGGGCGCGGCAGGAAACACCATATATTTT; CDR3aa: CASSPVQGAAGNTIYF
abundance: NA; d_gene: TRBD1; j_gene: TRBJ2-5; v_gene: TRBV9; CDR3nt: TGTGCCAGCAGCACATCTTGGGGGAATCGACAGGGGGCCCAAGAGACCCAGTACTTC; CDR3aa: CASSTSWGNRQGAQETQYF
abundance: NA; d_gene: TRBD2; j_gene: TRBJ2-1; v_gene: TRBV6-5; CDR3nt: TGTGCCAGCAGTTACTCAACCAGCGGGAGAACTGAGCAGTTCTTC; CDR3aa: CASSYSTSGRTEQFF
abundance: NA; d_gene: NA; j_gene: TRBJ1-1; v_gene: TRBV19; CDR3nt: TGTGCCAGTAGTTCGCAGAGGGGCACTGAAGCTTTCTTT; CDR3aa: CASSSQRGTEAFF
abundance: NA; d_gene: TRBD2; j_gene: TRBJ2-1; v_gene: TRBV13; CDR3nt: TGTGCCAGCAGCGGAGGGACTAGCGGGAGAATGGGCTACAATGAGCAGTTCTTC; CDR3aa: CASSGGTSGRMGYNEQFF
abundance: NA; d_gene: NA; j_gene: TRBJ1-1; v_gene: TRBV12-5; CDR3nt: TGTGCTAGTGGTTTAGGGGGGACCGAAGCTTTCTTT; CDR3aa: CASGLGGTEAFF
abundance: NA; d_gene: NA; j_gene: TRBJ1-3; v_gene: TRBV9; CDR3nt: TGTGCCAGCAGCGTCGGACAGCCAGGCCAAGCGCACACCATATATTTT; CDR3aa: CASSVGQPGQAHTIYF
abundance: NA; d_gene: TRBD1; j_gene: TRBJ2-1; v_gene: TRBV5-1; CDR3nt: TGCGCCAGCAGCCTAAAAGCCGGGACAGTTCACAATGAGCAGTTCTTC; CDR3aa: CASSLKAGTVHNEQFF
abundance: NA; d_gene: NA; j_gene: TRBJ1-2; v_gene: TRBV28; CDR3nt: TGTGCCAGCAGTTCCCCAGTCTCGGGCTACACCTTC; CDR3aa: CASSSPVSGYTF